Below, 32 T cell receptor beta chains from the same sample are listed, as sequenced in a study of T-cell reconstitution after alpha-beta-depleted transplantation in children. During its preparation, the TCRbeta library received unique molecular identifiers. From the PCR reads, TCRdb called clonotypes with MiXCR, one entry per CDR3 protein. The data hold hundreds of thousands of distinct CDR3 sequences, with approximately 13% observed a single time. The sample in question was PBMCs from the stem cell graft donor, obtained from the stem cell graft. Receptors were obtained from a human donor who donated a stem cell graft to a child with combined immunodeficiency.

Many counts were recorded for this clonotype. This chain links TRBV7-9 with TRBJ2-7; 8 positions match TRBD2. CDR1 and CDR2 (germline): SEHNR, FQNEAQ (reference sequence). The V segment lost 1 base and the J segment 1 base; nucleotides outside the gene matches: 3. This CDR3 has 15 residues. CDR3 in DNA: TGTGCCAGCAGCTTAGGAGTAGCGGGGTCCTACGAGCAGTACTTC. This gives the protein CASSLGVAGSYEQYF.

This chain connects TRBV12-3 or TRBV12-4 to TRBJ1-3; D unclear. Trimming left V 11 bases short and J 0 bases short, with 5 bases between. The CDR3 runs to 11 residues. CDR3 in amino acids: CARTSGNTIYF. CDR3 coding DNA: TGTGCCCGCACCTCTGGAAACACCATATATTTT.

This clonotype was seen at least ten times. CDR3 amino acids: CASTGETGELFF. For the CDR3, the DNA is TGTGCCAGCACCGGCGAGACCGGGGAGCTGTTTTTT. The chain couples TRBV11-2 to TRBJ2-2, with D hard to call. The CDR3 runs 12 residues. Trimming stripped 7 bases from V and 5 bases from J, with 8 bases between. The V gene's germline CDR1 is SGHAT and CDR2 FQNNGV. Supplemented by reference TRBV11-2 and TRBJ2-2, the full variable domain reads EAGVAQSPRYKIIEKRQSVAFWCNPISGHATLYWYQQILGQGPKLLIQFQNNGVVDDSQLPKDRFSAERLKGVDSTLKIQPAKLEDSAVYLCASTGETGELFFGEGSRLTVL.

In its sample, this clonotype was seen many times. The chain joins TRBV5-8 to TRBJ2-2, with 7 nucleotides matching TRBD2. V gave up 0 bases and J gave up 5 bases; unmatched junction bases: 7. The CDR3 has 16 amino acids. Germline CDR1 is SGHTS and CDR2 is YDEGEE. CDR3 coding DNA: TGTGCCAGCAGCTTGGACGGGGTGCGGGAGACCGGGGAGCTGTTTTTT. Amino acid sequence: CASSLDGVRETGELFF.

The chain employs TRBV29-1 and TRBJ2-1; no clear D. The CDR3 length is 10 residues. The germline V gene has CDR1 SQVTM and CDR2 ANQGSEA. V lost 7 bases to trimming and J lost 4 bases, with 5 bases between them. The CDR3 DNA is TGCAGCGCTACATACAATGAGCAGTTCTTC. This sequence encodes CSATYNEQFF.

The chain employs TRBV13 and TRBJ2-5; D remains unclear. The CDR3 length is 16 residues. The germline V gene has CDR1 PRHDT and CDR2 FYEKMQ (reference sequence). V lost 3 bases, J lost 4 bases, and 18 bases lay in between. The CDR3 DNA follows: TGTGCCAGCAGCTTCCGTATGGGGAAGGTTACAGAGACCCAGTACTTC. Encoded protein: CASSFRMGKVTETQYF.

The chain has TRBV5-6 and TRBJ2-1; the D gene is possibly TRBD2 (7 bases). The V end was cut by 1 base, the J end by 8 bases, with 13 bases between. The CDR3 consists of 14 residues. Germline CDR1 and CDR2: SGHDT and YYEEEE. CDR3 nucleotides: TGTGCCAGCAGCTTGAGGGGGGGGGTCGATGAGCAGTTCTTC. Its protein product is CASSLRGGVDEQFF.

The table lists this clonotype with a few counts. This chain joins TRBV28 and TRBJ2-5, with D maybe TRBD2 (6 bases). Germline-derived CDR1 and CDR2 are MDHEN and SYDVKM. Trimming pared 2 bases from V and 5 bases from J, leaving 12 bases between. The CDR3 is 14 residues long. The CDR3 coding sequence is TGTGCCAGCAGTTTAGACGCTGCGGGGGAGACCCAGTACTTC. This gives the protein CASSLDAAGETQYF.

The gene calls are TRBV18 and TRBJ2-7; 8 positions agree with TRBD2. Germline CDR1 and CDR2: KGHSH and LQKENI. V trimming: 2 bases; J trimming: 4 bases; junction bases outside the gene matches: 7. This CDR3 contains 15 residues. For the CDR3, the DNA is TGTGCCAGCTCACCAATTGATAGCGGGACTTACGAGCAGTACTTC. Amino acids: CASSPIDSGTYEQYF. The variable domain in full, completed from reference TRBV18 and TRBJ2-7, reads NAGVMQNPRHLVRRRGQEARLRCSPMKGHSHVYWYRQLPEEGLKFMVYLQKENIIDESGMPKERFSAEFPKEGPSILRIQQVVRGDSAAYFCASSPIDSGTYEQYFGPGTRLTVT.

V usage is TRBV9 and J usage is TRBJ2-7, with D unclear. CDR1 and CDR2 from the germline V gene are SGDLS and YYNGEE. V was clipped by 5 bases and J by 2 bases, with 11 bases between them. The CDR3 covers 13 residues. The DNA for the CDR3 is TGTGCCAGCAGTGACCCAAAAACCTACGAGCAGTACTTC. This sequence encodes CASSDPKTYEQYF.

This clonotype was counted a few times. The chain couples TRBV18 to TRBJ2-3, with 8 bases matching TRBD1. Germline V lookup: CDR1 KGHSH, CDR2 LQKENI. J was trimmed by 0 bases and V by 3 bases; bases with no gene match: 5. This CDR3 has 16 amino acids. CDR3 protein: CASSPGQARSTDTQYF. CDR3 nucleotide sequence: TGTGCCAGCTCACCGGGACAGGCAAGGAGCACAGATACGCAGTATTTT.

This chain's CDR3 is CASSFQGEDGYTF. CDR3 DNA sequence: TGTGCCAGCAGTTTCCAGGGGGAGGATGGCTACACCTTC. The chain is built from TRBV28 and TRBJ1-2; 7 bases line up with TRBD1. Trimming at V came to 3 bases and at J to 6 bases, leaving 4 bases not matched to a gene. Per the germline V gene, CDR1 is MDHEN and CDR2 is SYDVKM. The CDR3 has 13 amino acids.

At least ten counts were recorded for this clonotype. The chain carries TRBV12-3 or TRBV12-4 and TRBJ2-5, with TRBD2 identical over 13 bases. The CDR3 runs 16 residues. With V trimmed by 6 bases and J by 6 bases, 10 bases remained unmatched. CDR3 amino acids: CASSPWTSGGGQTQYF. Here the CDR3 DNA reads TGTGCCAGCAGCCCTTGGACTAGCGGGGGTGGGCAGACCCAGTACTTC.

The chain carries TRBV5-6 and TRBJ2-2; possible D gene TRBD2, 6 bases. Germline lookup yields CDR1 SGHDT and CDR2 YYEEEE. There are 16 residues in the CDR3. V was clipped by 1 base and J by 7 bases, with 17 bases between them. DNA of the CDR3: TGTGCCAGCAGCTTGAGTGCGGGACGCCGCGGCGGGGAGCTGTTTTTT. As protein: CASSLSAGRRGGELFF.

This clonotype was observed at least ten times. This chain links TRBV5-1 with TRBJ2-4; 9 bases are a match to TRBD2. Germline V gene data show CDR1 as SGHRS and CDR2 as YFSETQ. The CDR3 runs 16 residues. The V segment lost 0 bases and the J segment 4 bases; nucleotides outside the gene matches: 5. In DNA, the CDR3 is TGCGCCAGCAGCTTGGAGGTAGCGGGAGTAAAAAACATTCAGTACTTC. Its protein is CASSLEVAGVKNIQYF.

This clonotype showed up just a few times. The chain uses TRBV6-5 and TRBJ1-6, with TRBD1 matching 9 bases. The ends lost 6 bases at V and 0 bases at J; junction bases unmatched: 15. The CDR3 totals 20 residues. Germline CDR1 and CDR2: MNHEY and SVGAGI. CDR3 amino acids: CASSNFPYRGRGSYNSPLHF. CDR3 bases: TGTGCCAGCAGCAACTTTCCCTACAGGGGGCGAGGCTCCTATAATTCACCCCTCCACTTT.

This clonotype was detected a few times. The genes are TRBV7-2 and TRBJ1-2; D unresolved. There are 12 residues in the CDR3. Germline V gene data show CDR1 as SGHTA and CDR2 as FQGNSA. The V gene lost 1 base and the J gene lost 7 bases, with 7 bases spanning the gap. DNA for the CDR3: TGTGCCAGCAGCTTAGTAGTTCGTGGCTACACCTTC. This sequence encodes CASSLVVRGYTF.

The chain carries TRBV12-3 or TRBV12-4 and TRBJ2-7; 7 bases match TRBD1. The CDR3 consists of 14 residues. J lost 0 bases, V lost 4 bases, and 3 bases had no gene match. The CDR3 region has the DNA TGTGCCAGCAGTTGGACAGGAGCCTCCTACGAGCAGTACTTC. Translating it yields CASSWTGASYEQYF.

This clonotype was seen many times. The chain uses TRBV12-3 or TRBV12-4 and TRBJ2-1, with TRBD2 identical over 10 bases. This CDR3 is 13 amino acids long. V was clipped by 3 bases and J by 12 bases; unmatched bases: 5. The CDR3 bases are TGTGCCAGCAGTTTGCCAGCGGGGGGGCGGCAGTTCTTC. It codes for CASSLPAGGRQFF.

The chain links TRBV9 to TRBJ2-1; D remains unclear. The CDR3 contains 17 residues. Germline loops: CDR1 SGDLS, CDR2 YYNGEE. Trimming took off 0 bases at V and 0 bases at J, with 13 bases between the two ends. Written as DNA, the CDR3 is TGTGCCAGCAGCGTAGATCCCACACGCAGCTCCTACAATGAGCAGTTCTTC. Its protein product is CASSVDPTRSSYNEQFF.

V is TRBV4-3 and J is TRBJ2-3; tentative D call: TRBD2 (5 bases). V lost 0 bases and J 4 bases, leaving 17 bases between the germline ends. Per the germline V gene, CDR1 is LGHNA and CDR2 is YSLEER. The CDR3 spans 17 residues. The CDR3 bases are TGCGCCAGCAGCCAAGATCTTTGGACTCCCAAAGCAGATACGCAGTATTTT. As protein: CASSQDLWTPKADTQYF.

The table lists this clonotype with many counts. J is TRBJ1-2 and V is TRBV5-1, with no clear D. The V gene's germline CDR1 is SGHRS and CDR2 YFSETQ. V was clipped by 0 bases and J by 8 bases, with 14 bases between them. CDR3 size: 14 residues. In DNA form, the CDR3 reads TGCGCCAGCAGCTTGGCCGGAGGCCCGTGGGGCTACACCTTC. Protein: CASSLAGGPWGYTF.

The chain is built from TRBV9 and TRBJ1-6; 9 positions agree with TRBD1. J gave up 6 bases and V 1 base, and 2 bases lay outside the gene matches. Germline V gene data show CDR1 as SGDLS and CDR2 as YYNGEE. The CDR3 runs to 15 residues. This chain's CDR3 is CASSVTGQGNSPLHF. Here the CDR3 DNA reads TGTGCCAGCAGCGTAACGGGACAGGGTAATTCACCCCTCCACTTT. Full variable domain (missing parts from reference TRBV9 and TRBJ1-6): DSGVTQTPKHLITATGQRVTLRCSPRSGDLSVYWYQQSLDQGLQFLIQYYNGEERAKGNILERFSAQQFPDLHSELNLSSLELGDSALYFCASSVTGQGNSPLHFGNGTRLTVT.

This clonotype was counted a few times. The V gene is TRBV6-4, the J gene TRBJ2-3, with a weak D call TRBD2 (6 bases). V lost 5 bases and J lost 5, with 35 bases in between. The CDR3 contains 21 residues. Per germline, CDR1 MRHNA and CDR2 SNTAGT. For the CDR3, the DNA is TGTGCCAGCAGTCCGTCCCCTCCGGGAAGTATGGGAACGGGAGTGGTAGATACGCAGTATTTT. Protein: CASSPSPPGSMGTGVVDTQYF.

Many counts were recorded for this clonotype. The chain joins TRBV4-2 to TRBJ2-7; possibly TRBD2 for D (5 bases). CDR1 is LGHNA and CDR2 is YNFKEQ in the germline V gene. This CDR3 has 14 amino acids. With 0 bases removed from V and 7 bases from J, the gap between germline ends came to 13 bases. The CDR3 is CASSQEGSGQEQYF. DNA for the CDR3: TGTGCCAGCAGCCAAGAAGGGAGTGGGCAAGAGCAGTACTTC.

This clonotype was counted at least ten times. The chain couples TRBV29-1 to TRBJ1-1, with 7 bases aligning to TRBD1. The CDR3 is made up of 13 amino acids. Germline V lookup: CDR1 SQVTM, CDR2 ANQGSEA. The J segment lost 3 bases and the V segment lost 8 bases, leaving 9 bases of the junction unmatched. Here the CDR3 DNA reads TGCAGCTCTTCCGGGACAGTCCACACTGAAGCTTTCTTT. Its translation is CSSSGTVHTEAFF.

This clonotype was found a few times. The chain is built from TRBV20-1 and TRBJ2-1, with TRBD1 matching over 10 bases. The CDR3 covers 13 residues. V shed 3 bases and J 7 bases; nucleotides not matched to a gene: 3. In germline, CDR1 is DFQATT, CDR2 SNEGSKA (reference sequence). CDR3 sequence (DNA): TGCAGTGCTAGGGGACAGGGGAGGAATGAGCAGTTCTTC. It is translated as CSARGQGRNEQFF.

The rearrangement joins TRBV6-1 to TRBJ2-7; 9 bases are a match to TRBD2. This CDR3 region has 14 residues. Losses at the gene ends were 7 bases for V and 5 bases for J; bases not matched to a gene: 9. Per germline, CDR1 MNHNS and CDR2 SASEGT. The CDR3 bases are TGTGCCAGCAATAAACGTAGCGGGAGCCACGAGCAGTACTTC. This sequence encodes CASNKRSGSHEQYF.

This clonotype occurred many times. V is TRBV29-1 and J is TRBJ2-7, with D hard to call. V dropped 4 bases and J dropped 1 base, with 11 bases sitting between them. The germline V gene has CDR1 SQVTM and CDR2 ANQGSEA. The CDR3 runs to 13 residues. CDR3 protein: CSVGKGRSYEQYF. The CDR3 DNA is TGCAGCGTTGGAAAGGGCAGGTCCTACGAGCAGTACTTC.

This clonotype was observed a handful of times. V is TRBV20-1 and J is TRBJ2-3, with TRBD2 identical over 7 bases. The CDR3 is made up of 15 amino acids. The V gene's germline CDR1 is DFQATT and CDR2 SNEGSKA (reference sequence). V was clipped by 4 bases and J by 1 base; unmatched bases: 8. CDR3 sequence: CSAKDGRAGTDTQYF. Written as DNA, the CDR3 is TGCAGTGCTAAGGATGGGAGGGCTGGCACAGATACGCAGTATTTT.

A few counts support this clonotype. The chain links TRBV2 to TRBJ2-5, with 7 nucleotides matching TRBD2. This CDR3 comprises 15 residues. The germline V gene has CDR1 SNHLY and CDR2 FYNNEI. With 8 bases clipped from V and 4 bases from J, the junction kept 13 bases outside the gene matches. CDR3 in amino acids: CASDINGGFLETQYF. DNA for the CDR3: TGTGCCAGCGACATCAACGGGGGGTTCTTAGAGACCCAGTACTTC.

This clonotype was picked up a small number of times. The rearrangement uses TRBV5-6 and TRBJ2-5; 9 bases align to TRBD2. V was pared by 4 bases and J by 9 bases, with 10 bases of the junction left unmatched. The germline V gene encodes CDR1 SGHDT and CDR2 YYEEEE. The CDR3 length is 14 residues. This CDR3 is CASSLAGSLRAQYF. The DNA of the CDR3 is TGTGCCAGCAGCCTAGCGGGGAGCCTCAGGGCCCAGTACTTC.